Sequencing of this TCR beta chain was carried out in a study of blood T cell repertoires in COVID-19 (dated by TCRdb to 2019 to 2021). The study in broad terms: Samples covering the acute and convalescent phases of COVID-19 were provided by collaborators in the United States, Italy and Spain. The prospective study material was composed of cDNA or gDNA derived from T cells, B-cell-depleted T cells, or PBMCs. The dataset comprised deeply sampled blood TCRbeta repertoires from subjects exposed to, actively infected with, or recovered from COVID-19. The repertoires were made available in a free public database intended to serve as a resource for research on the immune response to SARS-CoV-2. The samples were drawn from the first 160 participants of the ongoing ImmuneRACE study and from 1,254 subjects provided by 6 global collaborators. The sample metadata nearly always contained a de-identified subject ID, COVID-19 status, age in years and sex. Where available, HLA class I and class II types were obtained from metadata supplied by the sample provider rather than from assay-based typing. Findings and caveats that apply to the study as a whole: The amount of clinical and demographic metadata varied by source and participant and was provided uncurated.

The collaborating institutions used their own protocols to collect whole blood in K2EDTA tubes. Collaborator samples were shipped for TCRbeta analysis as frozen whole blood, isolated PBMCs, or DNA extracted from either sample type. For this chain, trimming is 4 bases at the V end and 3 bases at the J end, and the number of junction bases without a gene match is 10. The CDR3 measures 18 amino acids from cysteine to phenylalanine. Only the CDR3 region is kept as DNA, spanning 54 bases read in frame from base 1. CDR1 and CDR2, looked up from the germline V gene (reference sequence), are LNHDA and SQIVND. Concerning this clone itself: Its specific antigen is unknown. Nothing much larger sits one base from this clone, and base qualities are not available.

TCRbeta CDR3 regions were amplified from genomic DNA using the immunoSEQ Assay, a bias-controlled multiplex PCR. Per the authors' processing: Within the assay, amplification of reference gene primers was used to estimate how many nucleated cells each sample contained. Sequence reads were collapsed and filtered to measure the absolute abundance of every unique TCRbeta CDR3 rearrangement. Productive Simpson clonality was computed per sample as the square root of Simpson's diversity index over productive rearrangements. TCRdb carries this immuneACCESS record with in-frame sequences only. Its versions omit some clonotypes, under half of them owing to an unresolved V gene in the studies checked, with the rest unexplained. Clonal size and the V and J genes are those of that table, whereas D and trimming came from the DNA. The sample yields about 34,000 clones; 93% were counted once. Clones ranked in the top ten supply 5.2% of the sample.

The material sequenced was peripheral blood. This receptor was identified in a human donor in a cohort sampled during active COVID-19. The sequence joins TRBV19 to TRBJ2-1, with TRBD2 matching 12 junction bases. The nucleotide sequence is given as TGTGCCAGTAGTACCGGACTAGCGGGGACCGTAAACTACAATGAGCAGTTCTTC. It translates to CASSTGLAGTVNYNEQFF.